The TCR beta chain under discussion was sequenced for a study of blood T cell repertoires in COVID-19. Study at large: PBMCs, B-cell-depleted T cells, or T cells provided the cDNA or gDNA that made up the material.

The V end was cut by 0 bases, the J end by 3 bases, with 12 bases between. The CDR3 loop spans 15 amino acids. Per germline, CDR1 SGHRS and CDR2 YFSETQ. Only in-frame clones appear in the TCRdb table, and some are missing; sequencing was by immunoSEQ multiplex PCR. This sample carries about 97,000 clones, 70% to 90% of them seen once, and the ten largest clones take 2%. Sequenced input: peripheral blood. The clonotype was recovered from a man aged 45-60 years with active COVID-19. The chain uses TRBV5-1 and TRBJ2-5; possibly TRBD1 for D (6 bases). The CDR3 sequence is CASSLEGTIKETQYF. In nucleotides, the CDR3 is TGCGCCAGCAGCTTGGAGGGGACAATCAAAGAGACCCAGTACTTC.